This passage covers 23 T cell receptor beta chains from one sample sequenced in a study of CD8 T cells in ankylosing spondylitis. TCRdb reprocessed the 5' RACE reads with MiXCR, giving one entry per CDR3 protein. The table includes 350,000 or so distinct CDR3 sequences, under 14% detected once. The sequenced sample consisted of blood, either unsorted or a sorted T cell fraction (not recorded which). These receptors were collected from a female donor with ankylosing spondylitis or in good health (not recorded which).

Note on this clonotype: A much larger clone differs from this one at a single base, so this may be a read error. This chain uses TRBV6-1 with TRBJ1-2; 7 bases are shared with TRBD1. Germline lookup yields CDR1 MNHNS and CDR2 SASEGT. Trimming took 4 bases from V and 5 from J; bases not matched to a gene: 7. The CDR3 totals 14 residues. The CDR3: CASSAIGGVYGYTF. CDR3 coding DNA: TGTGCCAGCAGTGCCATAGGGGGCGTATATGGCTACACCTTC.

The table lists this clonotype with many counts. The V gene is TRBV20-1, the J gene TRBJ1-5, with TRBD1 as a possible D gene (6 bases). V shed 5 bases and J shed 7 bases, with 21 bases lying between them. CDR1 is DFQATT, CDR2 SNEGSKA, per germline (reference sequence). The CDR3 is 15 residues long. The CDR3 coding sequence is TGCAGTGCTGGAACCCCGGACAGTCAAGCCCAGCCCCAGCATTTT. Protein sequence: CSAGTPDSQAQPQHF.

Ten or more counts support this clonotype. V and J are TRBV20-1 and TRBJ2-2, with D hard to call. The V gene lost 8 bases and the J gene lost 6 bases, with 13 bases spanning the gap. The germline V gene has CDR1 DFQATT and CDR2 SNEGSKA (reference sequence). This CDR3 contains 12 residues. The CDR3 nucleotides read TGCAGTCTGTGGGGTCAGGCCGGGGAGCTGTTTTTT. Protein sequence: CSLWGQAGELFF.

CDR3 bases: TGTGCCAGCACCCGTAGCGGGGGTTCACCCCTCCACTTT. Translation: CASTRSGGSPLHF. The chain couples TRBV9 to TRBJ1-6; a possible D gene is TRBD1 (5 bases). The CDR3 contains 13 residues. The V gene's germline CDR1 is SGDLS and CDR2 YYNGEE. The V end was cut by 6 bases, the J end by 9 bases, with 13 bases between.

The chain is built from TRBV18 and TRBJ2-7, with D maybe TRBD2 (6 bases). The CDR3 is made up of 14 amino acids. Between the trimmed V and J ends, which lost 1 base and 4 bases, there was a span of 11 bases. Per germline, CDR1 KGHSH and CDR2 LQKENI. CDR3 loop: CASSPRRGEYEQYF. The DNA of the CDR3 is TGTGCCAGCTCACCACGACGCGGGGAATACGAGCAGTACTTC. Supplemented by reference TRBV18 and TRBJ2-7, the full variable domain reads NAGVMQNPRHLVRRRGQEARLRCSPMKGHSHVYWYRQLPEEGLKFMVYLQKENIIDESGMPKERFSAEFPKEGPSILRIQQVVRGDSAAYFCASSPRRGEYEQYFGPGTRLTVT.

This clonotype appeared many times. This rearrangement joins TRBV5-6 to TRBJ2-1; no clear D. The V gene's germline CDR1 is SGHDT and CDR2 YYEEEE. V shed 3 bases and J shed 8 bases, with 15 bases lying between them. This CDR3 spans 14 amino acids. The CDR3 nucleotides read TGTGCCAGCAGCTGGTACAAAAGTATTGATGAGCAGTTCTTC. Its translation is CASSWYKSIDEQFF.

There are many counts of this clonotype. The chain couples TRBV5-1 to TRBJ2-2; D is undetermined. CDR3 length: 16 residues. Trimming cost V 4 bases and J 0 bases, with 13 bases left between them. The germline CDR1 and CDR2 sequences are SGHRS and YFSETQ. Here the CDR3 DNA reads TGCGCCAGCAGCCCCCTGGCAGGCCCGAACACCGGGGAGCTGTTTTTT. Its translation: CASSPLAGPNTGELFF.

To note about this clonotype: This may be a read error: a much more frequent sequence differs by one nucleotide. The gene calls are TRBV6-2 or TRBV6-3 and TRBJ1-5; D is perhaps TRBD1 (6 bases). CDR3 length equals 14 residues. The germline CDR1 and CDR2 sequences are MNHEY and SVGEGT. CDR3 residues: CASSYGRGYQPHHF. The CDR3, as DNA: TGTGCCAGCAGTTACGGCAGGGGATATCAGCCCCATCATTTT.

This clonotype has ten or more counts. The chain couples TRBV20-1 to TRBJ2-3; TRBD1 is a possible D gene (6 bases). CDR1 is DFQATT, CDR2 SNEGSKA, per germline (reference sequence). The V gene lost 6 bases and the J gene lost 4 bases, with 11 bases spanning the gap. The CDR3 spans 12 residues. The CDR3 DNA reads TGCAGTGCCAAGGGGGTTGCAGATACGCAGTATTTT. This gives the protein CSAKGVADTQYF.

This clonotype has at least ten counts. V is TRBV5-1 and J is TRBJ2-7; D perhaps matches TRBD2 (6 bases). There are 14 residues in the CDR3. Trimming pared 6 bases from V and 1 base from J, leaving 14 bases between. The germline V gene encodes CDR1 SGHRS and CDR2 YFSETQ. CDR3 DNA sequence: TGCGCCAGCACAGAGGGCGGGGTGTCCTACGAGCAGTACTTC. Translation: CASTEGGVSYEQYF. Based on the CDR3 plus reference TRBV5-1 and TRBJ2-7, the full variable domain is KAGVTQTPRYLIKTRGQQVTLSCSPISGHRSVSWYQQTPGQGLQFLFEYFSETQRNKGNFPGRFSGRQFSNSRSEMNVSTLELGDSALYLCASTEGGVSYEQYFGPGTRLTVT.

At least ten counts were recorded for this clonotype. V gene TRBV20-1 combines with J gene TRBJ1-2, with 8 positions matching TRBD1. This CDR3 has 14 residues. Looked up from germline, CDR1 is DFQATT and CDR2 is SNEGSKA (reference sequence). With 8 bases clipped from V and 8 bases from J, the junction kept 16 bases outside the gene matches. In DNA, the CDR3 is TGCAGTTATCAGACAGGGGCCTTTCGGGGGGGCTACACCTTC. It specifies CSYQTGAFRGGYTF.

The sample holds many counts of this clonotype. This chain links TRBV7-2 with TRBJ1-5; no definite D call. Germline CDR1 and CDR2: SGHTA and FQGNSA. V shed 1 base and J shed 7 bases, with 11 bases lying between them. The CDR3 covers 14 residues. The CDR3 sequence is CASSLGRVEQPQHF. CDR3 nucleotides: TGTGCCAGCAGCTTAGGAAGGGTTGAACAGCCCCAGCATTTT.

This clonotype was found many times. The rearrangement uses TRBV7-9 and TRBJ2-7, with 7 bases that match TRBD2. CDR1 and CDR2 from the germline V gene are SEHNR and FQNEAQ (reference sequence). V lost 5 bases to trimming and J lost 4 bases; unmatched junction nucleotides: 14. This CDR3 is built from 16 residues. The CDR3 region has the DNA TGTGCCAGCAGCGGGCTCGTCGGGGGGATACTTTACGAGCAGTACTTC. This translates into CASSGLVGGILYEQYF.

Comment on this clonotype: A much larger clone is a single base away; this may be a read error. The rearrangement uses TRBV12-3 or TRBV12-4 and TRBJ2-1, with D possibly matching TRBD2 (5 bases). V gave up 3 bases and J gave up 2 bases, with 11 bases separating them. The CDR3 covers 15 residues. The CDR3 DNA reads TGTGCCAGCAGTTTCGGGGAGAGAGCCTACAATGAGCAGTTCTTC. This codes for CASSFGERAYNEQFF.

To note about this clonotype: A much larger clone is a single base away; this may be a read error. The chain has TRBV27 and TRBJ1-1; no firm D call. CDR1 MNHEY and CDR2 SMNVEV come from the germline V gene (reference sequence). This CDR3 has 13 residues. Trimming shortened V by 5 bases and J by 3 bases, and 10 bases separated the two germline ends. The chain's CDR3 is CASSHPWDTEAFF. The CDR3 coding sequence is TGTGCCAGCAGTCACCCTTGGGACACTGAAGCTTTCTTT.

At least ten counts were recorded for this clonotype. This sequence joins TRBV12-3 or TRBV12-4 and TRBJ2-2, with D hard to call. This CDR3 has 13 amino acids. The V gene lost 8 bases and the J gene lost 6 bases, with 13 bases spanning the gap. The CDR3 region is CASSISPAGELFF. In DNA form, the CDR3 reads TGTGCCAGCTCCATCAGCCCGGCCGGGGAGCTGTTTTTT.

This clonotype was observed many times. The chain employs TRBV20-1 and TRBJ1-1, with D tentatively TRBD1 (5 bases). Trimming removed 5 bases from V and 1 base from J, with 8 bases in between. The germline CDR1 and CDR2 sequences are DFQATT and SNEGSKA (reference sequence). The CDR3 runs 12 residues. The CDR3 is CSAWDPNTEAFF. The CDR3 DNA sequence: TGCAGTGCTTGGGACCCGAACACTGAAGCTTTCTTT.

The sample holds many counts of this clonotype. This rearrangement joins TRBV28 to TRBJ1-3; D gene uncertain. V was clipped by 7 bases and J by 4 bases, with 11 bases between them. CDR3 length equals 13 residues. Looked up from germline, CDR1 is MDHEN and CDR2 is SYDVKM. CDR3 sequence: CASTVNAGNTIYF. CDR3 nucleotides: TGTGCCAGCACCGTGAACGCGGGAAACACCATATATTTT.

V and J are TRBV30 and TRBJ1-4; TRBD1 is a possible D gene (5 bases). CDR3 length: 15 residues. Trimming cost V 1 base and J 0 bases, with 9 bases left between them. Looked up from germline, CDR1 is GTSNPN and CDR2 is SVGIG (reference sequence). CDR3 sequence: CAWSGQSATNEKLFF. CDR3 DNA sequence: TGTGCCTGGAGTGGACAGTCTGCAACTAATGAAAAACTGTTTTTT.

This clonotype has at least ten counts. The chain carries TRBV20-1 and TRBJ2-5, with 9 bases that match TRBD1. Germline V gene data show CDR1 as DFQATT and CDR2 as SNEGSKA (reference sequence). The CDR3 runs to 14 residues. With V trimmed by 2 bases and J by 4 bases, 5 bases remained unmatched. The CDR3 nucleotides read TGCAGTGCTAGATCGGGACAGGGAGGAGAGACCCAGTACTTC. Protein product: CSARSGQGGETQYF.

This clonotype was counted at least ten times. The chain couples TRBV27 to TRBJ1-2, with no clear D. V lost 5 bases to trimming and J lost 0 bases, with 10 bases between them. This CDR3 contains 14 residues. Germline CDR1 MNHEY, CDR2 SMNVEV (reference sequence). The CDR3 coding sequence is TGTGCCAGCAGTCCGATAATAGCTAACTATGGCTACACCTTC. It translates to CASSPIIANYGYTF.

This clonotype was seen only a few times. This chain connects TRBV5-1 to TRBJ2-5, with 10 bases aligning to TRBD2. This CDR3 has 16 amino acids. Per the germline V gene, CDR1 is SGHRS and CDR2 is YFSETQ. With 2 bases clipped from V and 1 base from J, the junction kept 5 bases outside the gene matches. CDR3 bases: TGCGCCAGCAGCTTAGGACCTAGCGGGGGCCAAGAGACCCAGTACTTC. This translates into CASSLGPSGGQETQYF.

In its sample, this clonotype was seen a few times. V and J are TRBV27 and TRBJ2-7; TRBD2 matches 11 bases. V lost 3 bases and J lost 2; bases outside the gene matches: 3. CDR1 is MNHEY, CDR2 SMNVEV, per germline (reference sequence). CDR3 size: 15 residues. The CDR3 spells CASSLVAGGPYEQYF. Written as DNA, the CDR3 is TGTGCCAGCAGTTTGGTAGCGGGAGGGCCCTACGAGCAGTACTTC.